The rows below give T cell receptor beta chains drawn from one sample of a study of shared clonotypes between healthy human individuals. Generated by immunoSEQ multiplex PCR, the TCRdb table keeps only in-frame clones and is missing some. The sample gives 1.5 million to 1.9 million clones, under 99% of which show up once; 0.4% to 0.45% is in the top ten. The sequenced sample was naive CD4+ T cells sorted from blood. The receptor set was obtained from a young man in good health. CDR3s include the opening cysteine and the closing phenylalanine or tryptophan. D genes are given only for firm matches. Clone size is not always given. Where it is, it says once, few, many or a class for expanded clones.

D gene: TRBD2; V gene: TRBV18; clone size: .; J gene: TRBJ2-3; CDR3 protein: CASSPLSGTSGTNTDTQYF; CDR3 DNA: TGTGCCAGCTCACCCCTGTCCGGGACTAGCGGGACCAACACAGATACGCAGTATTTT
D gene: .; V gene: TRBV10-1; clone size: .; J gene: TRBJ2-5; CDR3 protein: CASSEGRNQETQYF; CDR3 DNA: TGCGCCAGCAGTGAGGGACGGAATCAAGAGACCCAGTACTTC
D gene: .; V gene: TRBV27; clone size: once; J gene: TRBJ2-7; CDR3 protein: CASSLFQGTYEQYF; CDR3 DNA: TGTGCCAGCAGTTTATTTCAGGGAACCTACGAGCAGTACTTC
D gene: .; V gene: TRBV18; clone size: .; J gene: TRBJ2-2; CDR3 protein: CASSRRAGELFF; CDR3 DNA: TGTGCCAGCTCACGACGGGCCGGGGAGCTGTTTTTT
D gene: .; V gene: TRBV9; clone size: .; J gene: TRBJ2-6; CDR3 protein: CASSVGEGNGAAGANVLTF; CDR3 DNA: TGTGCCAGCAGCGTCGGGGAAGGGAATGGGGCTGCAGGGGCCAACGTCCTGACTTTC
D gene: .; V gene: TRBV5-4; clone size: .; J gene: TRBJ2-4; CDR3 protein: CASSLMGAKNIQYF; CDR3 DNA: TGTGCCAGCAGCTTGATGGGAGCCAAAAACATTCAGTACTTC
D gene: TRBD1; V gene: TRBV27; clone size: .; J gene: TRBJ2-5; CDR3 protein: CASRPGTGGQETQYF; CDR3 DNA: TGTGCCAGCAGACCCGGGACAGGGGGCCAAGAGACCCAGTACTTC
D gene: TRBD1; V gene: TRBV5-6; clone size: .; J gene: TRBJ2-7; CDR3 protein: CASSFRGQGAYEQYF; CDR3 DNA: TGTGCCAGCAGCTTTCGGGGACAGGGGGCTTACGAGCAGTACTTC
D gene: .; V gene: TRBV13; clone size: .; J gene: TRBJ1-1; CDR3 protein: CASSYWKNVNTEAFF; CDR3 DNA: TGTGCCAGCAGCTATTGGAAGAATGTGAACACTGAAGCTTTCTTT
D gene: .; V gene: TRBV2; clone size: once; J gene: TRBJ2-3; CDR3 protein: CASSEARSTDTQYF; CDR3 DNA: TGTGCCAGCAGTGAAGCGAGAAGCACAGATACGCAGTATTTT
D gene: .; V gene: TRBV6-5; clone size: .; J gene: TRBJ2-7; CDR3 protein: CASSVTRSIYEQYF; CDR3 DNA: TGTGCCAGCAGCGTAACCCGCTCAATCTACGAGCAGTACTTC
D gene: TRBD2; V gene: TRBV7-8; clone size: .; J gene: TRBJ2-1; CDR3 protein: CASSLELAVYNEQFF; CDR3 DNA: TGTGCCAGCAGCTTAGAACTAGCGGTCTACAATGAGCAGTTCTTC
D gene: .; V gene: TRBV7-2; clone size: .; J gene: TRBJ2-7; CDR3 protein: CASSLSRGTGEQYF; CDR3 DNA: TGTGCCAGCAGCTTAAGCAGGGGCACGGGGGAGCAGTACTTC
D gene: .; V gene: TRBV11-2; clone size: .; J gene: TRBJ2-7; CDR3 protein: CASRRDLGSYEQYF; CDR3 DNA: TGTGCCAGCAGGCGGGACCTCGGCTCCTACGAGCAGTACTTC
D gene: .; V gene: TRBV27; clone size: .; J gene: TRBJ2-2; CDR3 protein: CASLARIDVAGELFF; CDR3 DNA: TGTGCCAGCTTGGCCCGTATAGACGTGGCCGGGGAGCTGTTTTTT
D gene: .; V gene: TRBV5-1; clone size: once; J gene: TRBJ2-7; CDR3 protein: CASSLGGGLAYEQYF; CDR3 DNA: TGCGCCAGCAGCTTAGGGGGAGGGTTGGCCTACGAGCAGTACTTC
D gene: .; V gene: TRBV4-3; clone size: .; J gene: TRBJ2-5; CDR3 protein: CASSQEGGGVAQETQYF; CDR3 DNA: TGCGCCAGCAGCCAAGAGGGAGGCGGGGTCGCCCAAGAGACCCAGTACTTC
D gene: TRBD1; V gene: TRBV6-1; clone size: .; J gene: TRBJ1-2; CDR3 protein: CASSSGTDYGYTF; CDR3 DNA: TGTGCCAGCAGTTCCGGGACAGATTATGGCTACACCTTC
D gene: TRBD1; V gene: TRBV5-1; clone size: .; J gene: TRBJ1-1; CDR3 protein: CASSLAGQDAEAFF; CDR3 DNA: TGCGCCAGCAGCTTGGCGGGACAGGATGCTGAAGCTTTCTTT
D gene: .; V gene: TRBV30; clone size: .; J gene: TRBJ2-1; CDR3 protein: CAWSCNEQFF; CDR3 DNA: TGTGCCTGGAGTTGCAATGAGCAGTTCTTC
D gene: .; V gene: TRBV7-2; clone size: few; J gene: TRBJ1-5; CDR3 protein: CASSPIGVGLSQHF; CDR3 DNA: TGTGCCAGCAGCCCGATAGGTGTGGGATTGTCCCAGCATTTT
D gene: TRBD2; V gene: TRBV6-6; clone size: .; J gene: TRBJ2-7; CDR3 protein: CASSYLRLAGGYEQYF; CDR3 DNA: TGTGCCAGCAGTTATCTTCGACTAGCGGGAGGATACGAGCAGTACTTC
D gene: TRBD1; V gene: TRBV28; clone size: .; J gene: TRBJ1-2; CDR3 protein: CASSILTQGAQGYTF; CDR3 DNA: TGTGCCAGCAGTATACTCACACAGGGGGCGCAAGGCTACACCTTC
D gene: .; V gene: TRBV28; clone size: .; J gene: TRBJ2-1; CDR3 protein: CASTADGGTWNEQFF; CDR3 DNA: TGTGCCAGCACAGCGGACGGCGGGACATGGAATGAGCAGTTCTTC
D gene: TRBD2; V gene: TRBV13; clone size: .; J gene: TRBJ2-2; CDR3 protein: CASSLRTRPTNTGELFF; CDR3 DNA: TGTGCCAGCAGCCTGAGGACTAGACCTACGAACACCGGGGAGCTGTTTTTT
D gene: TRBD1; V gene: TRBV29-1; clone size: .; J gene: TRBJ2-1; CDR3 protein: CSVGQGAPILLLHNEQFF; CDR3 DNA: TGCAGCGTTGGACAGGGGGCCCCTATTTTGTTGTTACACAATGAGCAGTTCTTC
D gene: .; V gene: TRBV6-5; clone size: .; J gene: TRBJ2-2; CDR3 protein: CASGHTGELFF; CDR3 DNA: TGTGCCAGCGGCCACACCGGGGAGCTGTTTTTT
D gene: .; V gene: TRBV15; clone size: .; J gene: TRBJ2-3; CDR3 protein: CATSVRGISDTQYF; CDR3 DNA: TGTGCCACCAGCGTTCGGGGTATTTCAGATACGCAGTATTTT
D gene: .; V gene: TRBV7-2; clone size: .; J gene: TRBJ2-2; CDR3 protein: CASSLRSGMGGELFF; CDR3 DNA: TGTGCCAGCAGCTTACGGTCTGGGATGGGCGGGGAGCTGTTTTTT
D gene: .; V gene: TRBV27; clone size: .; J gene: TRBJ2-3; CDR3 protein: CASSPTYSRGDTQYF; CDR3 DNA: TGTGCCAGCAGTCCCACCTATAGCCGGGGGGATACGCAGTATTTT
D gene: .; V gene: TRBV9; clone size: .; J gene: TRBJ2-1; CDR3 protein: CASSVFGGRQFF; CDR3 DNA: TGTGCCAGCAGCGTATTTGGGGGGAGGCAGTTCTTC
D gene: .; V gene: TRBV14; clone size: .; J gene: TRBJ2-7; CDR3 protein: CASSHANEQYF; CDR3 DNA: TGTGCCAGCAGCCACGCCAACGAGCAGTACTTC
D gene: .; V gene: TRBV10-2; clone size: once; J gene: TRBJ1-1; CDR3 protein: CASLRNTEAFF; CDR3 DNA: TGCGCCAGCCTTCGGAACACTGAAGCTTTCTTT
D gene: .; V gene: TRBV27; clone size: once; J gene: TRBJ1-2; CDR3 protein: CASSHRQANYGYTF; CDR3 DNA: TGTGCCAGCAGTCATCGACAGGCAAACTATGGCTACACCTTC
D gene: .; V gene: TRBV5-1; clone size: .; J gene: TRBJ1-5; CDR3 protein: CASSLAGGSNQPQHF; CDR3 DNA: TGCGCCAGCAGCTTGGCGGGAGGCAGCAATCAGCCCCAGCATTTT
D gene: TRBD1; V gene: TRBV7-3; clone size: .; J gene: TRBJ1-1; CDR3 protein: CASSPDRVRVTEAFF; CDR3 DNA: TGTGCCAGCAGCCCGGACAGGGTGAGGGTCACTGAAGCTTTCTTT
D gene: .; V gene: TRBV10-1; clone size: .; J gene: TRBJ2-7; CDR3 protein: CASSEAGSYEQYF; CDR3 DNA: TGCGCCAGCAGTGAGGCGGGGTCCTACGAGCAGTACTTC
D gene: .; V gene: TRBV5-1; clone size: .; J gene: TRBJ2-1; CDR3 protein: CASSPLERAFNEQFF; CDR3 DNA: TGCGCCAGCAGCCCCCTGGAGCGGGCATTCAATGAGCAGTTCTTC
D gene: TRBD1; V gene: TRBV25-1; clone size: .; J gene: TRBJ1-4; CDR3 protein: CASSEDRGWANEKLFF; CDR3 DNA: TGTGCCAGCAGTGAAGACAGGGGATGGGCTAATGAAAAACTGTTTTTT
D gene: TRBD1; V gene: TRBV19; clone size: .; J gene: TRBJ1-5; CDR3 protein: CASSIGEGTGQPQHF; CDR3 DNA: TGTGCCAGTAGTATAGGAGAAGGGACAGGTCAGCCCCAGCATTTT
D gene: .; V gene: TRBV28; clone size: .; J gene: TRBJ2-7; CDR3 protein: CASSLTAGYEQYF; CDR3 DNA: TGTGCCAGCAGTTTGACAGCTGGCTACGAGCAGTACTTC